These T cell receptor beta chains were read from a single sample in a study of T-cell memory formation after mild COVID-19. One entry per CDR3 protein results from TCRdb running MiXCR on the 5' RACE reads. The table has 140,000 to 150,000 distinct CDR3 sequences, about 6.1% seen once. The sequenced material came from PBMCs or a T cell subset sorted from them (not recorded which). These receptors originate from an adult woman who had mild COVID-19 (a few samples of this study predate the infection). Cell type and time point are not known. The CDR3 runs from the conserved cysteine through the conserved F or W. The D gene is left open where the match is weak. A row's size may be missing; if present it is once, few, many or a size class.

>NA|TRBV5-1|many|TRBJ2-7
TGCGCCAGCGGAGAATCAGGGTCCCCCTACGAGCAGTACTTC
CASGESGSPYEQYF
>NA|TRBV7-2|many|TRBJ2-3
TGTGCCAGCAGCGGGGCGGGGAGTACGCAGTATTTT
CASSGAGSTQYF
>NA|TRBV18|NA|TRBJ2-3
TGTGCCAGCTCACCTTCACAGGGAACAGATACGCAGTATTTT
CASSPSQGTDTQYF
>NA|TRBV20-1|many|TRBJ2-3
TGCAGTGCTAGATACGGATTTAGCACAGATACGCAGTATTTT
CSARYGFSTDTQYF
>NA|TRBV7-9|few|TRBJ2-1
TGTGCCAGCAGCTTGCGGCGGGCTACCGACAATGAGCAGTTCTTC
CASSLRRATDNEQFF
>NA|TRBV6-2/TRBV6-3|many|TRBJ1-6
TGTGCCAGCAGTTACCCGCAAACCGACAGGAAAAATTCACCCCTCCACTTT
CASSYPQTDRKNSPLHF
>NA|TRBV5-1|NA|TRBJ2-3
TGCGCCAGCAGCTTGGTGGTGGACCCTAGCACAGATACGCAGTATTTT
CASSLVVDPSTDTQYF
>NA|TRBV6-1|NA|TRBJ1-2
TGTGCCGGTGAGGCACAGGGTGAGGGCTACACCTTC
CAGEAQGEGYTF
>NA|TRBV4-1|NA|TRBJ2-6
TGCGCCAGCAGCCAATACCTTGGGGCCAACGTCCTGACTTTC
CASSQYLGANVLTF
>TRBD1|TRBV3-1|few|TRBJ1-2
TGTGCCAGCAGCCTGGGACAGGGGGGTTCGTATGGCTACACCTTC
CASSLGQGGSYGYTF
>NA|TRBV5-1|many|TRBJ2-5
TGCGCCAGCAGCCCCAATCTACGGGGGGCGATGGGCGGGGAGACCCAGTACTTC
CASSPNLRGAMGGETQYF
>TRBD2|TRBV6-2/TRBV6-3|few|TRBJ2-2
TGTGCCAGCCGCACGGGGGGGCCCCCCGGGGAGCTGTTTTTT
CASRTGGPPGELFF
>NA|TRBV5-6|few|TRBJ2-1
TGTGCCAGCAGCTTCTGGAAGACCTACAATGAGCAGTTCTTC
CASSFWKTYNEQFF
>NA|TRBV20-1|many|TRBJ2-1
TGCAGTGCTAGCGGGGCAGGGGCCCATGAGCAGTTCTTC
CSASGAGAHEQFF
>TRBD1|TRBV10-3|few|TRBJ2-2
TGTGCCATCACCCGGGACAGGGGAACCGGGGAGCTGTTTTTT
CAITRDRGTGELFF
>TRBD2|TRBV20-1|few|TRBJ2-6
TGCAGTGCTAGAGGCGCTAGCGGGACCGGGGCCAACGTCCTGACTTTC
CSARGASGTGANVLTF
>NA|TRBV24-1|many|TRBJ2-5
TGTGCCACCAGTGATGTTGGGGTAAAGACCCAGTACTTC
CATSDVGVKTQYF
>TRBD1|TRBV5-1|few|TRBJ2-4
TGCGCCAGCAGCTTGGCCACAGGGGGCGTCAAAAACATTCAGTACTTC
CASSLATGGVKNIQYF
>NA|TRBV7-7|NA|TRBJ2-2
TGTGCTAGCAGCCCCACTCTTTCGAACACCGGGGAGCTGTTTTTT
CASSPTLSNTGELFF
>TRBD2|TRBV3-1|NA|TRBJ2-7
TGTGCCAGCAGCTATGGGACTAGCGGGGGGTCCAACTCCTACGAGCAGTACTTC
CASSYGTSGGSNSYEQYF
>TRBD2|TRBV4-1|NA|TRBJ2-5
TGCGCCAGCAGCCAAGTTGGGGGAGGGGCCGACTTAGAGACCCAGTACTTC
CASSQVGGGADLETQYF
>NA|TRBV11-2|NA|TRBJ2-5
TGTGCCAGCAGCTTAAGTAGCAGGGAGACCCAGTACTTC
CASSLSSRETQYF
>NA|TRBV30|NA|TRBJ2-3
TGTGCCTGGGGCCCTAAGGCGGGCACAGATACGCAGTATTTT
CAWGPKAGTDTQYF
>TRBD1|TRBV5-6|many|TRBJ2-2
TGTGCCAGCAGCCCCGGGACAGGGATATTCGCGAACACCGGGGAGCTGTTTTTT
CASSPGTGIFANTGELFF
>NA|TRBV4-2|NA|TRBJ2-3
TGTGCCAGCAGCCGTGGCCGGGGGACAGATACGCAGTATTTT
CASSRGRGTDTQYF
>NA|TRBV2|few|TRBJ2-1
TGTGCCAGCGGCGGAGAAAACTACAATGAGCAGTTCTTC
CASGGENYNEQFF
>TRBD2|TRBV20-1|few|TRBJ2-2
TGCAGTGCTAGAGATTCGAGGCGGGGGGAGGCCGGGGAGCTGTTTTTT
CSARDSRRGEAGELFF
>NA|TRBV5-1|NA|TRBJ2-1
TGCGCCAGCAGCTGGGGGGACAGAGATATCAATGAGCAGTTCTTC
CASSWGDRDINEQFF
>TRBD2|TRBV12-3/TRBV12-4|NA|TRBJ2-1
TGTGCCAGCAGTCCACGGGGTATAGCGGGCGGCTCCTACAATGAGCAGTTCTTC
CASSPRGIAGGSYNEQFF
>NA|TRBV29-1|many|TRBJ1-4
TGCAGCGCCTGGGCGGCTTGGGGTCCCGCAACTAATGAAAAACTGTTTTTT
CSAWAAWGPATNEKLFF
>NA|TRBV25-1|few|TRBJ1-1
TGTGCCAGCAGTGAATGGAAAGGCGGAGAAGCTTTCTTT
CASSEWKGGEAFF
>NA|TRBV3-1|many|TRBJ1-1
TGTGCCAGCAGCTCACCCACTACGATGGGCACTGAAGCTTTCTTT
CASSSPTTMGTEAFF